This T cell receptor (beta chain) was recorded in a study of naive and memory T cell subsets. There are 12 residues in the CDR3. From germline, CDR1 is LNHNV and CDR2 YYDKDF (reference sequence). V shed 1 base and J shed 9 bases, with 7 bases lying between them. An equimolar mix of two oligonucleotides served as the beta constant-region primer for TRBC1 and TRBC2. An oligonucleotide with the SP2 primer and a 12-nucleotide UMI was ligated to the cDNA 3' end. TCRdb reprocessed the UMI-ligation and nested PCR reads via MiXCR and lists one record per CDR3 protein. The table lists 84,000 or so distinct CDR3 sequences, 6% to 7.5% of them singletons. General study findings and limits: Findings for naive and memory subsets could not be checked against ground truth.

This clonotype was counted ten times or more. The antigen is undetermined. Sequencing used central memory CD4+ T cells from blood. The TCR was taken from a human donor in good health. The rearrangement links TRBV15 to TRBJ2-1; D gene uncertain. The CDR3 loop is CATSRGRIEQFF. CDR3 nucleotide sequence: TGTGCCACCAGCAGAGGCCGAATTGAGCAGTTCTTC.